This TCR beta chain was identified during a study of blood T cell repertoires in COVID-19. Overall study: Sources were T cells, B-cell-depleted T cells, or PBMCs; the material itself was cDNA or gDNA.

Libraries were prepared by immunoSEQ multiplex PCR; TCRdb keeps only in-frame clonotypes and omits some of them. The sample records 150,000 or so clones, approximately 86% being singletons. There are 14 residues in the CDR3. The germline V gene encodes CDR1 MGHRA and CDR2 YSYEKL. V lost 0 bases and J 5 bases, leaving 9 bases between the germline ends. The chain couples TRBV4-1 to TRBJ2-3; D is ambiguous. The receptor was isolated from a man aged 55 to 70 with COVID-19, enrolled during active disease. The sample comprised peripheral blood. DNA for the CDR3: TGCGCCAGCAGCCAAGATAAAATCGGAGATACGCAGTATTTT. It encodes CASSQDKIGDTQYF.